The TCR beta chain under discussion was sequenced for a study of human T cells and chemical hapten exposure. Turning to the study itself: The study traced per-sample TCR yield variation mainly to small differences in pooled library volumes.

This clonotype was seen ten or more times. CDR1 is SGHTA, CDR2 FQGNSA, per germline. The germline V and J ends were trimmed by 1 base and 10 bases, with 10 bases remaining between them. The CDR3 extends over 13 amino acids. TCRdb redid the calling of the RACE reads with MiXCR, one entry per CDR3 protein. The sample holds some 300,000 distinct CDR3 sequences, approximately 5% seen once. Time point meaning: pre-sensitization, week 0. The treatment denotes: therapeutic diphenylcyclopropenone sensitization with weekly scalp DPC. The sequence derives from a woman aged 18-29 years with alopecia areata. Some clones in this sample may be carry-over from other donors' samples. The chain combines TRBV7-2 with TRBJ1-4; no definite D call. This specimen was whole blood, taken in connection with sensitization to the hapten diphenylcyclopropenone (DPC). The CDR3 loop is CASSLELDTKLFF. Here the CDR3 DNA reads TGTGCCAGCAGCTTAGAACTGGATACAAAACTGTTTTTT.